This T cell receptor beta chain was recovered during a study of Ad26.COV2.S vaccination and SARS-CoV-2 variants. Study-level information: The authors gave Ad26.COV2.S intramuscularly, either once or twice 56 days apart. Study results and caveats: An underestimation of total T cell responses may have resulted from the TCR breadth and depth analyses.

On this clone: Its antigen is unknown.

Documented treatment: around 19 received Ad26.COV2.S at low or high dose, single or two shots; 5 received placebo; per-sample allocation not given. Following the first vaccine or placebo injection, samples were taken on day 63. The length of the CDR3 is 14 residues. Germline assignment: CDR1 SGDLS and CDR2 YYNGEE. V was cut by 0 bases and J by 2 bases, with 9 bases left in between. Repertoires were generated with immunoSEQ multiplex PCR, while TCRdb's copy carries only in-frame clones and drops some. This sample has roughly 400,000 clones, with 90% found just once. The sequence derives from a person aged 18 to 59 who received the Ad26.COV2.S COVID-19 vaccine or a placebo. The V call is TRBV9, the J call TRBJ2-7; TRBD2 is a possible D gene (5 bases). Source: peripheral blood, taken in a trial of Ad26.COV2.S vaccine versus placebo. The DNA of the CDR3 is TGTGCCAGCAGCGTAGGAGACGGGACCTACGAGCAGTACTTC. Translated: CASSVGDGTYEQYF.